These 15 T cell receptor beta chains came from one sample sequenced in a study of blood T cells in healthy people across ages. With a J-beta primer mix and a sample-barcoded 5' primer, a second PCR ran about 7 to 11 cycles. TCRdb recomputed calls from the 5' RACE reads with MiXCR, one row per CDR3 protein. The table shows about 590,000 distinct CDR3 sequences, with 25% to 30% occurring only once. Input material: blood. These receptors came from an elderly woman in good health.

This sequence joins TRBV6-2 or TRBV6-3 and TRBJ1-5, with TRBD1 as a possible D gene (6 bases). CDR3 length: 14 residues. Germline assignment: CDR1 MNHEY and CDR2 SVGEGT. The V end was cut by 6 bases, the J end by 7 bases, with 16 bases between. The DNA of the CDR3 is TGTGCCAGCAGCTCCGACAGGAGTAGACAGCCCCAGCATTTT. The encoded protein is CASSSDRSRQPQHF.

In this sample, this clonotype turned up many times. Here the CDR3 DNA reads TGTGCCAGCAGCTTCCTTAGGACAGGGGTGGCGAAGAACACTGAAGCTTTCTTT. It translates to CASSFLRTGVAKNTEAFF. This sequence joins TRBV7-2 and TRBJ1-1; 9 bases map to TRBD1. The CDR3 extends over 18 amino acids. The V segment lost 3 bases and the J segment 1 base; nucleotides outside the gene matches: 12. CDR1 and CDR2 from the germline V gene are SGHTA and FQGNSA. The full variable domain, in which reference TRBV7-2 and TRBJ1-1 provide the parts outside the CDR3, is GAGVSQSPSNKVTEKGKDVELRCDPISGHTALYWYRQSLGQGLEFLIYFQGNSAPDKSGLPSDRFSAERTGGSVSTLTIQRTQQEDSAVYLCASSFLRTGVAKNTEAFFGQGTRLTVV.

The CDR3 nucleotides are TGCGCCAGCAGCTCCATCGGGGAGGTGGAGACCCAGTACTTC. Translated: CASSSIGEVETQYF. This chain links TRBV5-1 with TRBJ2-5; a possible D gene is TRBD2 (6 bases). Germline V gene data show CDR1 as SGHRS and CDR2 as YFSETQ. Trimming removed 3 bases at V and 5 bases at J, with 14 bases between. This CDR3 has 14 amino acids.

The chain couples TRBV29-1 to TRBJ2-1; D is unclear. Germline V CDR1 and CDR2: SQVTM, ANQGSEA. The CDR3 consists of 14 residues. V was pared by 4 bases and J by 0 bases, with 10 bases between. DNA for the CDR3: TGCAGCGTTGGATTTATCCCCTCCTACAATGAGCAGTTCTTC. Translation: CSVGFIPSYNEQFF.

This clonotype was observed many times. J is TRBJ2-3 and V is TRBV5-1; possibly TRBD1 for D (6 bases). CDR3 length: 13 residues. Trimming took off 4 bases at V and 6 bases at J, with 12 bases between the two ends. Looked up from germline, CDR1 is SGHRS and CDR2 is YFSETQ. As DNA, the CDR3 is TGCGCCAGCAGCAGGGACACGGCGGATACGCAGTATTTT. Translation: CASSRDTADTQYF.

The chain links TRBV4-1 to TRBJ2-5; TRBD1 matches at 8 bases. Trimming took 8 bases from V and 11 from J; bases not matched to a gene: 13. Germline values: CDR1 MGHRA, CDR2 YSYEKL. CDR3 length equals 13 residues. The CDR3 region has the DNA TGCGCCAGCGGATCCGGGACAGGCAATGAGCAGTACTTC. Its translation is CASGSGTGNEQYF.

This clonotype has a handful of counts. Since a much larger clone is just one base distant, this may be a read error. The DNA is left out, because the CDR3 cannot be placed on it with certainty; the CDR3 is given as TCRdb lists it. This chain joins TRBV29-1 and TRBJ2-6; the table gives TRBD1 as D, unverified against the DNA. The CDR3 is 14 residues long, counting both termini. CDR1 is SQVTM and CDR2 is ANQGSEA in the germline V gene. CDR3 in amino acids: CSVGSGTGANVRTF.

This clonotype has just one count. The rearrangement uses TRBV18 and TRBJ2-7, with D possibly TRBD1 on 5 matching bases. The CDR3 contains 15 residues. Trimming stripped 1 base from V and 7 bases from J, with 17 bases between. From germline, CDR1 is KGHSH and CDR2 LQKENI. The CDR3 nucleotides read TGTGCCAGCTCACCACGGATCCAGGGCCATGATGAGCAGTACTTC. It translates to CASSPRIQGHDEQYF.

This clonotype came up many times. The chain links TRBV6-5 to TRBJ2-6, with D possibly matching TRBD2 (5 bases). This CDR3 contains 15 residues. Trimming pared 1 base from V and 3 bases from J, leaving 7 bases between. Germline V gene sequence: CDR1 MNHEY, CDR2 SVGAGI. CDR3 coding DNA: TGTGCCAGCAGTTACTTCGGGGTTGGGGCCAACGTCCTGACTTTC. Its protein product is CASSYFGVGANVLTF.

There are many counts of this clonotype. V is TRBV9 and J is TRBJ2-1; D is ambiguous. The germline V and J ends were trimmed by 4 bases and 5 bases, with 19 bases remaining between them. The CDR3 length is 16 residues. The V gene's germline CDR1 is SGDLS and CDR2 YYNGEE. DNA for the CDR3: TGTGCCAGCAGCCAATTATTACGGGCAAGCCACAATGAGCAGTTCTTC. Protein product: CASSQLLRASHNEQFF.

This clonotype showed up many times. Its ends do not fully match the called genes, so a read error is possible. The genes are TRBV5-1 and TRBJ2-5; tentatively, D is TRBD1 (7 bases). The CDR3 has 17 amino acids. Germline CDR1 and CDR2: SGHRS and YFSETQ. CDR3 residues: CASCFVGGGDVQETQYF. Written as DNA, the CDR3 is TGCGCCAGCTGCTTCGTCGGAGGGGGCGACGTCCAAGAGACCCAGTACTTC.

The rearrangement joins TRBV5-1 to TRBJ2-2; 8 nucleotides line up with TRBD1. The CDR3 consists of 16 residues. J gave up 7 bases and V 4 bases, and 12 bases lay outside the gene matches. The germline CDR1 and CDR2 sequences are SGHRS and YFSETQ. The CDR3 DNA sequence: TGCGCCAGCAGCCTCGTAATAGGACAGGGAGGCGGGGAGCTGTTTTTT. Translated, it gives CASSLVIGQGGGELFF.

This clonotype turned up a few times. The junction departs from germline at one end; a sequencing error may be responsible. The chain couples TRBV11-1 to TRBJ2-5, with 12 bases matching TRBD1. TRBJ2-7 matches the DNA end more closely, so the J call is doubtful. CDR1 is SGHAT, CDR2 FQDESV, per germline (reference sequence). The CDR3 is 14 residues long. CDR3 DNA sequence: TGTGCCGGCAGCCCGCGGGACAGGGGGCTCGAGCAGTACTTC. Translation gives CAGSPRDRGLEQYF.

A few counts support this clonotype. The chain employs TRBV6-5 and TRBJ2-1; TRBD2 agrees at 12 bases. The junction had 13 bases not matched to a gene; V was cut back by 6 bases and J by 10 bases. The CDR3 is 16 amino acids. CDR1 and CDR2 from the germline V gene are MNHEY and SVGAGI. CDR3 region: CASRWTSGDPPYEQFF. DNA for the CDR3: TGTGCCAGCAGATGGACTAGCGGGGACCCCCCCTACGAGCAGTTCTTC.

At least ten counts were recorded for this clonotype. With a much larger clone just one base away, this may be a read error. CDR3 region: CSGTEDSGTNEKRFF. CDR3 coding DNA: TGCAGTGGGACCGAGGACAGCGGAACTAATGAAAAACGGTTTTTT. This sequence joins TRBV20-1 and TRBJ1-4; maybe TRBD1 (6 bases). The CDR3 is made up of 15 amino acids. Germline CDR1 DFQATT, CDR2 SNEGSKA (reference sequence).